Below, 18 T cell receptor beta chains from the same sample are listed, as sequenced in a study of T cell repertoires in cytomegalovirus infection. TCRdb re-analysed the reads in MiXCR, keeping a single row per CDR3 protein. The profile shows approximately 750,000 distinct CDR3 sequences, less than 40% of them singletons. The source material was PBMCs. These receptors were collected from a human donor in good health (CMV status not recorded). Some clones in this sample may be carry-over from other donors' samples.

There are a few counts of this clonotype. The rearrangement joins TRBV2 to TRBJ2-2; the D gene is possibly TRBD1 (5 bases). V was pared by 2 bases and J by 5 bases, with 9 bases between. Germline values: CDR1 SNHLY, CDR2 FYNNEI. This CDR3 is 14 amino acids long. The CDR3 nucleotides are TGTGCCAGCAGTGAATGGCAGGGTACCGGGGAGCTGTTTTTT. Amino acid sequence: CASSEWQGTGELFF. The whole variable domain, remainder taken from reference TRBV2 and TRBJ2-2, is EPEVTQTPSHQVTQMGQEVILRCVPISNHLYFYWYRQILGQKVEFLVSFYNNEISEKSEIFDDQFSVERPDGSNFTLKIRSTKLEDSAMYFCASSEWQGTGELFFGEGSRLTVL.

This clonotype was recorded at least ten times. This chain uses TRBV7-2 with TRBJ2-3; D is undetermined. In germline, CDR1 is SGHTA, CDR2 FQGNSA. Trimming shortened V by 7 bases and J by 0 bases, and 17 bases separated the two germline ends. This CDR3 spans 16 amino acids. As DNA, the CDR3 is TGTGCCAGCATTAACCGACGGACGGCTAGCACAGATACGCAGTATTTT. It yields the protein CASINRRTASTDTQYF.

Many counts were recorded for this clonotype. The chain is built from TRBV7-2 and TRBJ1-1; D is unclear. The ends were cut back, 1 base at V and 0 bases at J, with 9 bases in the middle. The CDR3 runs to 15 residues. CDR1 SGHTA and CDR2 FQGNSA come from the germline V gene. The CDR3 region is CASSLVMGMNTEAFF. The CDR3 region has the DNA TGTGCCAGCAGCTTAGTTATGGGTATGAACACTGAAGCTTTCTTT.

This clonotype occurred once. A much bigger clone sits one base away, suggesting this may be a read error. The V and J genes are TRBV7-2 and TRBJ2-2; 11 bases align to TRBD2. Germline assignment: CDR1 SGHTA and CDR2 FQGNSA. V shed 4 bases, J shed 4 bases, and the junction held 17 bases outside the gene matches. This CDR3 is 20 amino acids long. CDR3 amino acids: CASSSTGLAVGPWRTGELFF. As DNA, the CDR3 is TGTGCCAGCAGCTCGACGGGACTAGCGGTGGGGCCGTGGCGCACCGGGGAGCTGTTTTTT.

The V and J genes are TRBV6-2 or TRBV6-3 and TRBJ1-2; D is unclear. The CDR3 has 14 amino acids. V lost 0 bases and J lost 5, with 10 bases in between. The germline CDR1 and CDR2 sequences are MNHEY and SVGEGT. For the CDR3, the DNA is TGTGCCAGCAGTTACTCGGGCAGAAATTATGGCTACACCTTC. It codes for CASSYSGRNYGYTF.

This chain joins TRBV20-1 and TRBJ2-5, with D hard to call. V lost 5 bases, J lost 3 bases, and 7 bases lay in between. CDR3 size: 11 residues. Germline V CDR1 and CDR2: DFQATT, SNEGSKA (reference sequence). This CDR3 is CSARYEETQYF. The DNA for the CDR3 is TGCAGTGCTCGCTACGAAGAGACCCAGTACTTC.

The V and J genes are TRBV12-3 or TRBV12-4 and TRBJ1-5, with D perhaps matching TRBD1 (5 bases). V was clipped by 6 bases and J by 6 bases, with 18 bases between them. The CDR3 runs 15 residues. The CDR3 sequence is CASSHTGGGTQPQHF. For the CDR3, the DNA is TGTGCCAGCAGCCACACGGGGGGAGGTACTCAGCCCCAGCATTTT.

The chain recombines TRBV20-1 with TRBJ2-5; TRBD2 is a possible D gene (6 bases). Germline V gene lookup returns CDR1 DFQATT and CDR2 SNEGSKA (reference sequence). The V end lost 7 bases, the J end lost 2 bases, and 20 bases lay between the germline ends. The CDR3 contains 15 residues. The chain's CDR3 is CSGTGRVDQQETQYF. The CDR3 DNA reads TGCAGTGGAACCGGGAGAGTGGACCAACAAGAGACCCAGTACTTC.

This clonotype was seen many times. The genes are TRBV11-2 and TRBJ2-1; D ambiguous. With 5 bases removed from V and 2 bases from J, the gap between germline ends came to 16 bases. Germline V gene data show CDR1 as SGHAT and CDR2 as FQNNGV. There are 16 residues in the CDR3. The DNA for the CDR3 is TGTGCCAGCAGCCCCCGTTGGGAAGCGACCTACAATGAGCAGTTCTTC. It translates to CASSPRWEATYNEQFF. The full variable domain, in which reference TRBV11-2 and TRBJ2-1 provide the parts outside the CDR3, is EAGVAQSPRYKIIEKRQSVAFWCNPISGHATLYWYQQILGQGPKLLIQFQNNGVVDDSQLPKDRFSAERLKGVDSTLKIQPAKLEDSAVYLCASSPRWEATYNEQFFGPGTRLTVL.

The gene calls are TRBV5-1 and TRBJ1-1, with D tentatively TRBD1 (5 bases). V lost 5 bases and J lost 5, with 16 bases in between. Germline V gene lookup returns CDR1 SGHRS and CDR2 YFSETQ. The CDR3 loop spans 14 amino acids. This chain's CDR3 is CASRDGTRGTEAFF. The CDR3 coding sequence is TGCGCCAGCAGGGACGGAACTAGGGGAACTGAAGCTTTCTTT.

This clonotype has more than one count but fewer than ten. The chain is built from TRBV20-1 and TRBJ1-1; D is unresolved. The CDR3 loop spans 11 amino acids. CDR1 is DFQATT and CDR2 is SNEGSKA in the germline V gene (reference sequence). Between the trimmed V and J ends, which lost 3 bases and 8 bases, there was a span of 10 bases. In nucleotides, the CDR3 is TGCAGTGCTAGTAACGGGTACGAAGCTTTCTTT. Translating gives CSASNGYEAFF.

With regard to this clonotype: The CDR3 carries no conserved terminal phenylalanine or tryptophan, so it likely arises from a read error. This chain uses TRBV7-9 with TRBJ2-5; 7 nucleotides match TRBD1. Germline CDR1 and CDR2: SEHNR and FQNEAQ (reference sequence). CDR3 length equals 14 residues. V was clipped by 1 base and J by 4 bases; unmatched bases: 3. CDR3 loop: CASSLGAGGETQYC. The CDR3 nucleotides read TGTGCCAGCAGCTTAGGGGCAGGGGGAGAGACCCAGTACTGC.

The chain carries TRBV7-6 and TRBJ2-1; D perhaps matches TRBD2 (5 bases). V lost 1 base to trimming and J lost 0 bases, with 10 bases between them. CDR3 length: 16 amino acids. Germline loops: CDR1 SGHVS, CDR2 FNYEAQ. In DNA, the CDR3 is TGTGCCAGCAGCTTAGGCGGGTCTCGCTCCTACAATGAGCAGTTCTTC. It codes for CASSLGGSRSYNEQFF. Full variable domain (remainder filled in from reference TRBV7-6 and TRBJ2-1): GAGVSQSPRYKVTKRGQDVALRCDPISGHVSLYWYRQALGQGPEFLTYFNYEAQQDKSGLPNDRFSAERPEGSISTLTIQRTEQRDSAMYRCASSLGGSRSYNEQFFGPGTRLTVL.

J is TRBJ2-2 and V is TRBV19; D uncertain. This CDR3 has 13 residues. V shed 9 bases and J shed 8 bases, with 16 bases lying between them. CDR1 is LNHDA and CDR2 is SQIVND in the germline V gene (reference sequence). CDR3 region: CASSTVRGGELFF. CDR3 bases: TGTGCCAGCAGCACAGTAAGAGGAGGGGAGCTGTTTTTT.

This clonotype was observed many times. The chain combines TRBV7-2 with TRBJ2-5; the D gene is possibly TRBD1 (7 bases). This CDR3 has 15 residues. Trimming shortened V by 2 bases and J by 2 bases, and 12 bases separated the two germline ends. CDR1 is SGHTA, CDR2 FQGNSA, per germline. The CDR3 loop is CASSLQGGRQETQYF. The CDR3 nucleotides are TGTGCCAGCAGCTTACAGGGGGGCCGGCAAGAGACCCAGTACTTC.

The V gene is TRBV2, the J gene TRBJ1-5, with D possibly matching TRBD1 (5 bases). Trimming shortened V by 2 bases and J by 2 bases, and 7 bases separated the two germline ends. Germline CDR1 SNHLY, CDR2 FYNNEI. This CDR3 contains 14 residues. CDR3 region: CASSEWGRNQPQHF. In DNA, the CDR3 is TGTGCCAGCAGTGAATGGGGACGCAATCAGCCCCAGCATTTT.

This rearrangement joins TRBV6-1 to TRBJ2-5; no firm D call. The CDR3 is 14 amino acids. Trimming stripped 6 bases from V and 5 bases from J, with 16 bases between. Germline V gene sequence: CDR1 MNHNS, CDR2 SASEGT. Here the CDR3 reads CASRPVIAQETQYF. Written as DNA, the CDR3 is TGTGCCAGCAGGCCAGTTATTGCCCAGGAGACCCAGTACTTC.

The chain is built from TRBV28 and TRBJ1-4; D unclear. The CDR3 is 13 amino acids. V was trimmed by 10 bases and J by 1 base, leaving 10 bases between them. Germline assignment: CDR1 MDHEN and CDR2 SYDVKM. CDR3 residues: CAINTETNEKLFF. As DNA, the CDR3 is TGTGCCATCAATACAGAAACTAATGAAAAACTGTTTTTT.